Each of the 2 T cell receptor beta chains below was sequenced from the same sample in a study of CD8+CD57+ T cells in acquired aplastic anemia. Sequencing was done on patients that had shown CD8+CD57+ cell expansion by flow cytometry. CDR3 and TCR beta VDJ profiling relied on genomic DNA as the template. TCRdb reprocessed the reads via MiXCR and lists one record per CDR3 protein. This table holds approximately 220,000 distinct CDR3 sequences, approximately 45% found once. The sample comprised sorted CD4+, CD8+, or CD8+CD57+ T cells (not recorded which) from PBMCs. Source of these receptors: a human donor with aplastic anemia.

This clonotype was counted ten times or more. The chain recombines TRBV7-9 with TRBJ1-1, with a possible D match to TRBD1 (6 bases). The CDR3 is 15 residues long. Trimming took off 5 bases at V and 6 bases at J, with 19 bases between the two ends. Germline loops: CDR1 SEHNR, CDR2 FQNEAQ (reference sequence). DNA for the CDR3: TGTGCCAGCAGCCCCCTTTACAGGGTAGGTTCTGAAGCTTTCTTT. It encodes CASSPLYRVGSEAFF.

The CDR3 protein is CASSMTGRGSTEAFF. The CDR3 DNA follows: TGTGCCAGCAGTATGACAGGGAGGGGAAGCACTGAAGCTTTCTTT. The chain is built from TRBV7-8 and TRBJ1-1; TRBD1 aligns across 7 bases. After removal of 6 bases from V and 4 bases from J, the junction contained 11 bases not matched to a gene. Germline V gene data show CDR1 as SGHVS and CDR2 as FQNEAQ. This CDR3 has 15 amino acids.